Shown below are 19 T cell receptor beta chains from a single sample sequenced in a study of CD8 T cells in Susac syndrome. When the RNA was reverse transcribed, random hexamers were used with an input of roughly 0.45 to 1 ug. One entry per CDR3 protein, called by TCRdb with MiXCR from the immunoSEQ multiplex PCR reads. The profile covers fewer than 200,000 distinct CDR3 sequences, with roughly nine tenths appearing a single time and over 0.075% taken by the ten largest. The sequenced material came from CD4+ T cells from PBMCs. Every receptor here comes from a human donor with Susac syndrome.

In DNA, the CDR3 is TGTGCCAGCAGCCCTAGGACAGGGGGCGTATTGGGAAATCAGCCCCAGCATTTT. Translated, it gives CASSPRTGGVLGNQPQHF. The chain joins TRBV5-4 to TRBJ1-5, with 11 bases that match TRBD1. Germline CDR1 reads SGHNT; CDR2 reads YYREEE (reference sequence). The CDR3 sequence is 18 residues long. The ends lost 4 bases at V and 4 bases at J; junction bases unmatched: 13.

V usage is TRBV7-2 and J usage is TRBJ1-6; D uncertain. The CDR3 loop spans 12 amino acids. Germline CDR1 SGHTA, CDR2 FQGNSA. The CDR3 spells CALRTDNSPLHF. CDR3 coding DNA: TGTGCTTTACGAACAGATAATTCACCCCTCCACTTT.

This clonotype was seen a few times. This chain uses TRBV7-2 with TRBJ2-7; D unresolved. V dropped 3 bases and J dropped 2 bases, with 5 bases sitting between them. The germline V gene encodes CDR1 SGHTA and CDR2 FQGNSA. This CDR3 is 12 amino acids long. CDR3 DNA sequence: TGTGCCAGCAGCTTGGTTACCTACGAGCAGTACTTC. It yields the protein CASSLVTYEQYF.

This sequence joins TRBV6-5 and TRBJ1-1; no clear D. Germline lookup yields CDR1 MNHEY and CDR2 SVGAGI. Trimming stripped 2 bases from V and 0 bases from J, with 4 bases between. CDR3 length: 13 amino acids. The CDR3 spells CASSYIMNTEAFF. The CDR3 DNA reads TGTGCCAGCAGTTACATTATGAACACTGAAGCTTTCTTT.

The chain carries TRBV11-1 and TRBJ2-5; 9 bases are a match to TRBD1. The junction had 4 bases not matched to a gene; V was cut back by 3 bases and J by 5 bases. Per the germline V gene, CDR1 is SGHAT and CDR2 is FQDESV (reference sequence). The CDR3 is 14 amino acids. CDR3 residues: CASSLGQGTETQYF. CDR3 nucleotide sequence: TGTGCCAGCAGCTTGGGACAGGGAACGGAGACCCAGTACTTC. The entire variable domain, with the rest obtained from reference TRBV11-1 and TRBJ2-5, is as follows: EAEVAQSPRYKITEKSQAVAFWCDPISGHATLYWYRQILGQGPELLVQFQDESVVDDSQLPKDRFSAERLKGVDSTLKIQPAELGDSAMYLCASSLGQGTETQYFGPGTRLLVL.

For the CDR3, the DNA is TGTGCCAGCAGCCCTTCACAAGGACTAGCGGGAGGAGAGACCCAGTACTTC. This sequence encodes CASSPSQGLAGGETQYF. This chain links TRBV4-2 with TRBJ2-5, with 14 bases that match TRBD2. V lost 4 bases and J lost 4; bases outside the gene matches: 8. Germline values: CDR1 LGHNA, CDR2 YNFKEQ. The CDR3 loop spans 17 amino acids.

The DNA of the CDR3 is TGTGCCAGCGAGGGGACAGGGAACACTGAAGCTTTCTTT. This gives the protein CASEGTGNTEAFF. The chain couples TRBV6-1 to TRBJ1-1, with 8 bases lining up with TRBD1. This CDR3 has 13 residues. The junction had 3 bases not matched to a gene; V was cut back by 8 bases and J by 1 base. Germline assignment: CDR1 MNHNS and CDR2 SASEGT.

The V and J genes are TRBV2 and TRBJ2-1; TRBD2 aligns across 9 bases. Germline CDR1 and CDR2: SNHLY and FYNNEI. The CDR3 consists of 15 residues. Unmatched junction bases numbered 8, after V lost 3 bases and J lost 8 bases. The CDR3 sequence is CASSEILAGVDEQFF. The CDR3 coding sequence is TGTGCCAGCAGTGAGATTTTAGCGGGAGTGGATGAGCAGTTCTTC.

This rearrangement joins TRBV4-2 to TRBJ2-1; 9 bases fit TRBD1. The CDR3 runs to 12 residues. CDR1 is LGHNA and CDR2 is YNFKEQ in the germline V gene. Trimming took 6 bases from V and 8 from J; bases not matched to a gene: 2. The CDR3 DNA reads TGTGCCAGCAGGGACAGGGGTGATGAGCAGTTCTTC. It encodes CASRDRGDEQFF.

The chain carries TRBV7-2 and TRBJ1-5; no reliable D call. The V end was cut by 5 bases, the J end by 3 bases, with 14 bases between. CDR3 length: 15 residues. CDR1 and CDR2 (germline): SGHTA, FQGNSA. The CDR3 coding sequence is TGTGCCAGCAGCCCTGTGTCAGGAAACAATCAGCCCCAGCATTTT. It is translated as CASSPVSGNNQPQHF.

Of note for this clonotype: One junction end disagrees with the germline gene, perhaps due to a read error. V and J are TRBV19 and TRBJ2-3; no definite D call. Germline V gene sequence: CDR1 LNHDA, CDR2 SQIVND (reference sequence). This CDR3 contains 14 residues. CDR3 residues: CASRIGRLSDTQYF. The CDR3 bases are TGTGCCAGTAGAATAGGACGGCTCTCAGATACGCAGTATTTT. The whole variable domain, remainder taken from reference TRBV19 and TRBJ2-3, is DGGITQSPKYLFRKEGQNVTLSCEQNLNHDAMYWYRQDPGQGLRLIYYSQIVNDFQKGDIAEGYSVSREKKESFPLTVTSAQKNPTAFYLCASRIGRLSDTQYFGPGTRLTVL.

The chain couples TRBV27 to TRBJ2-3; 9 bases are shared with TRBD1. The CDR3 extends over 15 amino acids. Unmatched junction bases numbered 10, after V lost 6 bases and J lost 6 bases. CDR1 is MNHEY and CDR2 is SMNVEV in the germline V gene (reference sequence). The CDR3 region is CASRDRGGGADTQYF. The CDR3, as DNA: TGTGCCAGCAGGGACAGGGGCGGGGGAGCGGATACGCAGTATTTT.

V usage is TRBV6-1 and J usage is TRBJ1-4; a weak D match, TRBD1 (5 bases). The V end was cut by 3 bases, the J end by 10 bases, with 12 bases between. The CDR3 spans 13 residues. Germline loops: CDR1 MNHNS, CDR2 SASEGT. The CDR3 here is CASSERQIGKLFF. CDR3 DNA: TGTGCCAGCAGTGAGAGACAGATTGGAAAACTGTTTTTT.

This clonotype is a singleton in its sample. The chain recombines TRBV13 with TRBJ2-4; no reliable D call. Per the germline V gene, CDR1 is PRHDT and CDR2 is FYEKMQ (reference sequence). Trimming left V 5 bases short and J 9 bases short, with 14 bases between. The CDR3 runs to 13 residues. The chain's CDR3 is CASSAREHGIQYF. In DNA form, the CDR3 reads TGTGCCAGCAGCGCCCGTGAGCATGGCATTCAGTACTTC.

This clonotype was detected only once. The CDR3 here is CSARQSRGRSYEQYF. The CDR3 coding sequence is TGCAGTGCTAGACAATCCAGGGGAAGATCCTACGAGCAGTACTTC. The gene calls are TRBV20-1 and TRBJ2-7; D is perhaps TRBD1 (6 bases). V was pared by 2 bases and J by 1 base, with 15 bases between. The CDR3 is 15 amino acids. The germline V gene encodes CDR1 DFQATT and CDR2 SNEGSKA (reference sequence).

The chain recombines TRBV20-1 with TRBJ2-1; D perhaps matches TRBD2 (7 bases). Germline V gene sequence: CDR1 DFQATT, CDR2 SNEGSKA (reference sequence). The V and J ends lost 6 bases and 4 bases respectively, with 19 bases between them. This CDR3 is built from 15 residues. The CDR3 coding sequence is TGCAGTGCCCTAGCGGTGCCAGGACAGTACAATGAGCAGTTCTTC. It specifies CSALAVPGQYNEQFF.

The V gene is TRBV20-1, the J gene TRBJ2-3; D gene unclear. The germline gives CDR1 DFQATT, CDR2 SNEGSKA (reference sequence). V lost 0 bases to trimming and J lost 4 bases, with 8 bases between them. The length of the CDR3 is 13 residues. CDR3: CSARDIWPDTQYF. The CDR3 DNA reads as TGCAGTGCTAGAGATATTTGGCCAGATACGCAGTATTTT.

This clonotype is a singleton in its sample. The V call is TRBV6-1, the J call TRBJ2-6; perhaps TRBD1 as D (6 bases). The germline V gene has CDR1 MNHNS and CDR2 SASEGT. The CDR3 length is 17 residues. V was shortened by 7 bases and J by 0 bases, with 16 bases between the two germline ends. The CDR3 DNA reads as TGTGCCAGCACTCCGGACAGTCTGTACTCTGGGGCCAACGTCCTGACTTTC. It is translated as CASTPDSLYSGANVLTF.

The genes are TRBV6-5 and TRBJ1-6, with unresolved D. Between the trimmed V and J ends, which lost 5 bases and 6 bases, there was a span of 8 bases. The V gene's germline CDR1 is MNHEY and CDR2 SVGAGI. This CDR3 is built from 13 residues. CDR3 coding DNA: TGTGCCAGCAGTATTCGATTTAATTCACCCCTCCACTTT. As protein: CASSIRFNSPLHF.